This T cell receptor beta chain is drawn from a study of T cell responses to AZD1222 COVID-19 vaccine. Study-level points and caveats: The breadth and depth of Spike-specific TCRs increased once two AZD1222 doses had been given.

CDR3 size: 16 residues. The V and J ends lost 0 bases and 6 bases, in that order; junction bases with no gene match: 6. Germline CDR1 is MGHRA and CDR2 is YSYEKL. The assay was immunoSEQ multiplex PCR, and TCRdb's table has in-frame clones only and misses some. This sample has fewer than 130,000 clones, with just under 95% found just once. Points on this clone: Antigen unknown.

This chain joins TRBV4-1 and TRBJ2-3; TRBD1 matches 10 bases. This TCR was recovered from an adult in good health. The sequenced sample was peripheral blood, obtained on day 0 of AZD1222 vaccination. In nucleotides, the CDR3 is TGCGCCAGCAGCCAAGAGACAGGGGGCTCGAGGGATACGCAGTATTTT. This sequence encodes CASSQETGGSRDTQYF.